Below, 32 T cell receptor beta chains from the same sample are listed, as sequenced in a study of cytomegalovirus exposure and HLA in healthy donors. The PCR was carried out with 60 Vbeta primers and 13 Jbeta primers. Data came from immunoSEQ multiplex PCR; TCRdb stores just in-frame clones and leaves some out. The table includes roughly 280,000 clones, roughly two thirds detected once. The sequenced sample consisted of PBMCs. These TCRs come from a female donor in good health and CMV-seronegative.

The chain carries TRBV7-8 and TRBJ2-7; D is uncertain. The CDR3 has 12 amino acids. Germline-derived CDR1 and CDR2 are SGHVS and FQNEAQ. V shed 2 bases and J shed 2 bases, with 4 bases lying between them. CDR3 coding DNA: TGTGCCAGCAGCTTACCGGCCTACGAGCAGTACTTC. It encodes CASSLPAYEQYF.

The gene calls are TRBV4-2 and TRBJ2-2; 11 bases fit TRBD2. The CDR3 runs 16 residues. V lost 2 bases and J lost 6; bases outside the gene matches: 5. The germline V gene has CDR1 LGHNA and CDR2 YNFKEQ. CDR3 coding DNA: TGTGCCAGCAGCCAATTAGCGGGAGGGCCTTCCGGGGAGCTGTTTTTT. Protein: CASSQLAGGPSGELFF.

This clone came up a few times. The V gene is TRBV7-2, the J gene TRBJ2-7; D may be TRBD1 (6 bases). V lost 6 bases and J 2 bases, leaving 23 bases between the germline ends. Germline assignment: CDR1 SGHTA and CDR2 FQGNSA. This CDR3 has 17 amino acids. The CDR3 sequence: CASSKSGQTPGAYEQYF. DNA of the CDR3: TGTGCCAGCAGTAAATCCGGACAGACACCAGGAGCCTACGAGCAGTACTTC.

CDR3 in amino acids: CAWSVWAGGPDTQYF. The CDR3 DNA reads as TGTGCCTGGAGTGTTTGGGCGGGAGGGCCAGATACGCAGTATTTT. J is TRBJ2-3 and V is TRBV30; 9 nucleotides line up with TRBD2. J was trimmed by 4 bases and V by 0 bases; bases with no gene match: 5. Germline V gene lookup returns CDR1 GTSNPN and CDR2 SVGIG (reference sequence). The CDR3 is 15 residues long.

This clone was seen a few times. The chain combines TRBV5-1 with TRBJ1-1; the match to TRBD1 covers 12 bases. This CDR3 is built from 15 residues. Germline CDR1 is SGHRS and CDR2 is YFSETQ. V dropped 4 bases and J dropped 5; count of bases not matched to a gene: 6. CDR3 protein: CASSPGTGGWTEAFF. DNA for the CDR3: TGCGCCAGCAGCCCGGGGACAGGGGGCTGGACTGAAGCTTTCTTT.

This clone showed up just once. This rearrangement joins TRBV6-1 to TRBJ2-7; D might be TRBD2 (6 bases). Per germline, CDR1 MNHNS and CDR2 SASEGT. The ends were cut back, 3 bases at V and 6 bases at J, with 15 bases in the middle. This CDR3 region has 14 residues. Here the CDR3 DNA reads TGTGCCAGCAGTGATTACGCGGGGCCCCCCGAGCAGTACTTC. It codes for CASSDYAGPPEQYF.

The gene calls are TRBV5-4 and TRBJ2-1; D possibly corresponds to TRBD2 (5 bases). Trimming left V 4 bases short and J 9 bases short, with 14 bases between. The CDR3 spans 13 residues. Germline values: CDR1 SGHNT, CDR2 YYREEE (reference sequence). The DNA for the CDR3 is TGTGCCAGCAGCCGTACCGGGGTTGGTGAGCAGTTCTTC. Amino acids: CASSRTGVGEQFF. The full variable domain, in which reference TRBV5-4 and TRBJ2-1 provide the parts outside the CDR3, is ETGVTQSPTHLIKTRGQQVTLRCSSQSGHNTVSWYQQALGQGPQFIFQYYREEENGRGNFPPRFSGLQFPNYSSELNVNALELDDSALYLCASSRTGVGEQFFGPGTRLTVL.

The chain combines TRBV29-1 with TRBJ1-1; unclear D gene. V was trimmed by 2 bases and J by 5 bases, leaving 6 bases between them. The CDR3 extends over 11 amino acids. Looked up from germline, CDR1 is SQVTM and CDR2 is ANQGSEA. CDR3 sequence (DNA): TGCAGCGTTGAACTAAATACTGAAGCTTTCTTT. Translating it yields CSVELNTEAFF.

The rearrangement joins TRBV5-1 to TRBJ2-2; 11 nucleotides match TRBD2. The germline V gene has CDR1 SGHRS and CDR2 YFSETQ. V was pared by 2 bases and J by 0 bases, with 0 bases of the junction left unmatched. CDR3 length: 16 amino acids. This chain's CDR3 is CASSLLAGANTGELFF. The DNA of the CDR3 is TGCGCCAGCAGCTTACTAGCGGGAGCGAACACCGGGGAGCTGTTTTTT.

V and J are TRBV7-6 and TRBJ2-1; possibly TRBD1 for D (6 bases). This CDR3 has 14 residues. Looked up from germline, CDR1 is SGHVS and CDR2 is FNYEAQ. V lost 4 bases and J lost 5, with 12 bases in between. The CDR3 region is CASSSGTYHNEQFF. The CDR3 DNA reads as TGTGCCAGCAGCTCCGGGACATATCACAATGAGCAGTTCTTC.

The chain uses TRBV4-2 and TRBJ2-7, with D perhaps matching TRBD1 (5 bases). The CDR3 is 13 amino acids. Trimming stripped 0 bases from V and 6 bases from J, with 9 bases between. Germline V lookup: CDR1 LGHNA, CDR2 YNFKEQ. CDR3 DNA: TGTGCCAGCAGCCAAGACGACAGAGCCGAGCAGTACTTC. Translating it yields CASSQDDRAEQYF.

This chain connects TRBV28 to TRBJ2-4; TRBD1 agrees at 9 bases. Germline CDR1 reads MDHEN; CDR2 reads SYDVKM. J lost 6 bases, V lost 6 bases, and 12 bases had no gene match. The length of the CDR3 is 16 residues. Here the CDR3 reads CASRTERDRGTNIQYF. The CDR3 nucleotides are TGTGCCAGCAGGACGGAGAGAGACAGGGGGACAAACATTCAGTACTTC.

The rearrangement links TRBV27 to TRBJ2-5, with 8 nucleotides matching TRBD1. The DNA end favors TRBJ2-7, so the J call may be wrong. Germline V lookup: CDR1 MNHEY, CDR2 SMNVEV (reference sequence). This CDR3 has 12 residues. The CDR3 nucleotides read TGTGCCAGCAGTTTAACAGGGGGCGAGCAGTACTTC. Translating gives CASSLTGGEQYF.

The chain has TRBV18 and TRBJ2-5; weak D call: TRBD1 (6 bases). Germline V gene sequence: CDR1 KGHSH, CDR2 LQKENI. V gave up 2 bases and J gave up 9 bases, with 13 bases separating them. This CDR3 spans 13 amino acids. CDR3 in DNA: TGTGCCAGCTCACCAGATCAGGGGATGGCCCAGTACTTC. Its protein product is CASSPDQGMAQYF.

The chain couples TRBV27 to TRBJ2-7; 12 nucleotides match TRBD1. The CDR3 runs 14 residues. V shed 9 bases, J shed 1 base, and the junction held 4 bases outside the gene matches. CDR1 is MNHEY, CDR2 SMNVEV, per germline (reference sequence). The CDR3 bases are TGTGCCAGAAGGGACAGGGGGCGATCCTACGAGCAGTACTTC. It encodes CARRDRGRSYEQYF.

The chain links TRBV2 to TRBJ2-5; TRBD2 matches at 15 bases. The J call may be in error: the DNA end matches TRBJ2-7 better. The CDR3 runs 16 residues. Germline CDR1 reads SNHLY; CDR2 reads FYNNEI. CDR3 region: CASYPGLAGGHYEQYF. DNA of the CDR3: TGTGCCAGCTATCCGGGACTAGCGGGAGGCCACTACGAGCAGTACTTC.

A few counts support this clone. The chain uses TRBV25-1 and TRBJ2-1, with 8 bases aligning to TRBD2. V was clipped by 4 bases and J by 1 base; unmatched bases: 6. CDR3 length: 16 residues. CDR1 and CDR2 (germline): MGHDK, SYGVNS. This CDR3 reads CASSVAAGASYNEQFF. The CDR3 DNA is TGTGCCAGCAGTGTGGCAGCGGGGGCATCCTACAATGAGCAGTTCTTC.

V is TRBV6-1 and J is TRBJ2-7; D is unresolved. Germline V lookup: CDR1 MNHNS, CDR2 SASEGT. CDR3 length: 14 residues. Trimming removed 0 bases from V and 6 bases from J, with 12 bases in between. Here the CDR3 reads CASSEATSLREQYF. The CDR3 nucleotides are TGTGCCAGCAGTGAAGCTACATCTCTCCGCGAGCAGTACTTC.

The chain couples TRBV14 to TRBJ2-7, with D unclear. From germline, CDR1 is SGHDN and CDR2 FVKESK. V was pared by 3 bases and J by 0 bases, with 3 bases between. This CDR3 comprises 12 residues. CDR3 amino acids: CASSQSSYEQYF. DNA of the CDR3: TGTGCCAGCAGCCAGAGCTCCTACGAGCAGTACTTC.

The J gene is TRBJ2-3, the V gene TRBV4-1; D might be TRBD2 (5 bases). The germline V gene encodes CDR1 MGHRA and CDR2 YSYEKL. Trimming took off 1 base at V and 0 bases at J, with 11 bases between the two ends. The CDR3 has 16 residues. The CDR3 DNA sequence: TGCGCCAGCAGCCAAGTGGAACGGGAAAGCACAGATACGCAGTATTTT. Translation gives CASSQVERESTDTQYF.

This chain links TRBV9 with TRBJ2-2; possibly TRBD1 for D (5 bases). Germline assignment: CDR1 SGDLS and CDR2 YYNGEE. Trimming pared 2 bases from V and 1 base from J, leaving 18 bases between. The CDR3 totals 18 residues. The CDR3 bases are TGTGCCAGCAGCGTGACACAGGACACGTTTGGGAACACCGGGGAGCTGTTTTTT. Protein: CASSVTQDTFGNTGELFF.

The chain is built from TRBV5-4 and TRBJ1-6; 9 positions match TRBD1. CDR1 and CDR2 from the germline V gene are SGHNT and YYREEE (reference sequence). V lost 2 bases to trimming and J lost 6 bases; unmatched junction nucleotides: 6. The CDR3 has 16 residues. CDR3 nucleotides: TGTGCCAGCAGCTTTCGCGTGGGACAGGGTAATTCACCCCTCCACTTT. This encodes CASSFRVGQGNSPLHF.

This chain joins TRBV27 and TRBJ2-7; 12 bases agree with TRBD2. Per germline, CDR1 MNHEY and CDR2 SMNVEV (reference sequence). This CDR3 region has 14 residues. V was clipped by 6 bases and J by 4 bases; unmatched bases: 4. As DNA, the CDR3 is TGTGCCAGCAGGAGACTAGCGGGAGCATACGAGCAGTACTTC. Its protein is CASRRLAGAYEQYF.

V is TRBV7-8 and J is TRBJ2-2; 14 bases agree with TRBD2. V lost 0 bases, J lost 6 bases, and 9 bases stayed unmatched. This CDR3 comprises 19 residues. The germline V gene has CDR1 SGHVS and CDR2 FQNEAQ. CDR3 DNA sequence: TGTGCCAGCAGCTTAGCGTCGGCGGGACTAGCGGGAGCCCCCGGGGAGCTGTTTTTT. This encodes CASSLASAGLAGAPGELFF. The entire variable domain, with the rest obtained from reference TRBV7-8 and TRBJ2-2, is as follows: GAGVSQSPRYKVAKRGQDVALRCDPISGHVSLFWYQQALGQGPEFLTYFQNEAQLDKSGLPSDRFFAERPEGSVSTLKIQRTQQEDSAVYLCASSLASAGLAGAPGELFFGEGSRLTVL.

J is TRBJ1-4 and V is TRBV2, with a tentative D call TRBD1 (5 bases). Germline assignment: CDR1 SNHLY and CDR2 FYNNEI. V was trimmed by 11 bases and J by 2 bases, leaving 15 bases between them. CDR3 size: 14 residues. The chain's CDR3 is CACNQQVTNEKLFF. The CDR3 bases are TGTGCCTGCAACCAACAGGTTACTAATGAAAAACTGTTTTTT.

For the CDR3, the DNA is TGTGCCACCAGCTTCGCGACAAACTCCTACGAGCAGTACTTC. It encodes CATSFATNSYEQYF. The genes are TRBV15 and TRBJ2-7, with D hard to call. V dropped 5 bases and J dropped 0 bases, with 11 bases sitting between them. Germline CDR1 and CDR2: LNHNV and YYDKDF (reference sequence). CDR3 length equals 14 residues.

The genes are TRBV7-6 and TRBJ2-7; D may be TRBD2 (5 bases). Germline CDR1 reads SGHVS; CDR2 reads FNYEAQ. The CDR3 is 15 residues long. Trimming left V 1 base short and J 2 bases short, with 12 bases between. CDR3: CASSLGSPRAYEQYF. The CDR3 coding sequence is TGTGCCAGCAGCTTAGGGTCACCGCGGGCCTACGAGCAGTACTTC.

The rearrangement joins TRBV12-2 to TRBJ2-7; no check of the table's D call, TRBD2, against the DNA was made. TRBV12-2 is shown as a pseudogene. This CDR3 spans 18 amino acids. The CDR3 here is CASRLRPPTGTSGCGQYF. The CDR3 DNA is TGTGCAAGTCGCCTACGACCTCCGACCGGGACTAGCGGGTGTGGGCAGTACTTC.

Comments on this clone: A junction end diverges from the germline sequence, so it may reflect a read error. The genes are TRBV7-9 and TRBJ1-4; perhaps TRBD1 as D (5 bases). The CDR3 has 14 residues. The germline CDR1 and CDR2 sequences are SEHNR and FQNEAQ (reference sequence). CDR3 sequence: CSSSSGGGHEKLFF. The DNA for the CDR3 is TGTTCCAGCAGTTCGGGGGGAGGACATGAAAAACTGTTTTTT.

In its sample, this clone was seen once. The V and J genes are TRBV28 and TRBJ1-3, with a tentative D call TRBD1 (5 bases). This CDR3 region has 17 residues. CDR1 MDHEN and CDR2 SYDVKM come from the germline V gene. Deletions cut 4 bases from V and 0 bases from J, with 16 bases between. The CDR3 DNA is TGTGCCAGCAGTTGGGGACTAGCAGGTTCCTCTGGAAACACCATATATTTT. Its translation is CASSWGLAGSSGNTIYF.

The V and J genes are TRBV5-4 and TRBJ2-5, with 7 bases fitting TRBD2. The CDR3 runs 15 residues. With 4 bases clipped from V and 11 bases from J, the junction kept 17 bases outside the gene matches. In germline, CDR1 is SGHNT, CDR2 YYREEE (reference sequence). CDR3 sequence reads: CASSILGGRAREQYF. The CDR3 nucleotides read TGTGCCAGCAGCATTCTTGGAGGGAGGGCAAGGGAGCAGTACTTC.

The chain carries TRBV6-1 and TRBJ2-7, with unresolved D. V gave up 4 bases and J gave up 4 bases, with 14 bases separating them. There are 14 residues in the CDR3. Germline-derived CDR1 and CDR2 are MNHNS and SASEGT. The CDR3 bases are TGTGCCAGCAGTGGAAGAGAGGTTGTTTACGAGCAGTACTTC. Protein product: CASSGREVVYEQYF.